Listed here is a single T cell receptor (beta chain). Its specificity is unknown. The V and J ends lost 4 bases and 0 bases, in that order; junction bases with no gene match: 9. The V gene's germline CDR1 is SGHAT and CDR2 FQNNGV. The CDR3 contains 18 residues. In terms of origin and age, donors were healthy Caucasian individuals from Russia aged 6 to 90. This sample stems from a study of blood T cells in healthy people across ages. Study-wide results and caveats: With age, beta diversity per million T cells declined roughly linearly, significantly by 30 to 40. A strong correlation between TCR beta diversity and naive T cell percentage was seen.

The use of a sample-barcoded 5' primer and a J-beta primer mix characterized a second PCR of roughly 6 to 11 cycles. MiXCR, applied by TCRdb to the 5' RACE reads, yields one record per CDR3 protein. The sample includes some 1.5 million distinct CDR3 sequences, roughly 43% seen only once; the top ten take around 4%. The sequence was obtained from a woman aged 18-29 years in good health. Sequenced: blood. The chain links TRBV11-2 to TRBJ2-2, with 9 bases lining up with TRBD2. The CDR3 DNA follows: TGTGCCAGCAGCTCCTTCCTAGCGGGGCTAGCGAACACCGGGGAGCTGTTTTTT. It encodes CASSSFLAGLANTGELFF.